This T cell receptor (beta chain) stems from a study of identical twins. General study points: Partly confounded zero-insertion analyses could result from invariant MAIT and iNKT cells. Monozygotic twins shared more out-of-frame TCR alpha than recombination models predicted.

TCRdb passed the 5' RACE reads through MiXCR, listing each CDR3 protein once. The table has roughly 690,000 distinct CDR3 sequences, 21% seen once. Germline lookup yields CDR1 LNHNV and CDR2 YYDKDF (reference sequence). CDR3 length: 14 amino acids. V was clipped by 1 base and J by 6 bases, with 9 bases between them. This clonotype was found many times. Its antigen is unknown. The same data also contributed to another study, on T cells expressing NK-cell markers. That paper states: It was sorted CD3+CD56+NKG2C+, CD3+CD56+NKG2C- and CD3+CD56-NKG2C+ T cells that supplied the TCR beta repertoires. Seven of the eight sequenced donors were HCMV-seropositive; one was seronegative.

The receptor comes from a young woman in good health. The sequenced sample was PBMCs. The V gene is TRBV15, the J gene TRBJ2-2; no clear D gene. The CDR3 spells CATSRVRFAGELFF. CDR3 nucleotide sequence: TGTGCCACCAGCAGAGTGAGGTTTGCCGGGGAGCTGTTTTTT.